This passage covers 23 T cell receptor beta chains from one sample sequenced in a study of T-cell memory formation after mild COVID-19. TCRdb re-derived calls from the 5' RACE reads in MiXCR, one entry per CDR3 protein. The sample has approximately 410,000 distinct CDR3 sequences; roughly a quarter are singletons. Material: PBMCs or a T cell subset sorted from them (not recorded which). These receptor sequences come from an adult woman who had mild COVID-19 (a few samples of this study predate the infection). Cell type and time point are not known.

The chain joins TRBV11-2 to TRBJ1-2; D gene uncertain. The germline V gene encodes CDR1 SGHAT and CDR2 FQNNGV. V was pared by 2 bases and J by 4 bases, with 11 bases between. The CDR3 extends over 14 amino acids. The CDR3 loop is CASSLLGGFYGYTF. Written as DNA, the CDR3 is TGTGCCAGCAGCTTACTCGGAGGGTTCTATGGCTACACCTTC.

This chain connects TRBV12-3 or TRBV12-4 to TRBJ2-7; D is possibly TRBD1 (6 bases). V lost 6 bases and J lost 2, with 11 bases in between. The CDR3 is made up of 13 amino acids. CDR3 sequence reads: CASRGTTAYEQYF. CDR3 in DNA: TGTGCCAGCAGGGGGACAACAGCCTACGAGCAGTACTTC.

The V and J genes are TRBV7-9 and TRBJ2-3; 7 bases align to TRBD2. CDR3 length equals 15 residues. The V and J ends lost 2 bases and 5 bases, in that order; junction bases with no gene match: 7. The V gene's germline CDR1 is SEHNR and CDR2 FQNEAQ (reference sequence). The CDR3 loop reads CASSLSGTSGDTQYF. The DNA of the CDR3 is TGTGCCAGCAGCTTAAGCGGGACTTCTGGAGATACGCAGTATTTT.

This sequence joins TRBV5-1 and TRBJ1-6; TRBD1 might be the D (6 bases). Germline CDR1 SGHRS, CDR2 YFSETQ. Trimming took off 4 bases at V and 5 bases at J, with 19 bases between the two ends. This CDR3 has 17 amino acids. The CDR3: CASSPRGQGNNNSPLHF. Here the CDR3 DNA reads TGCGCCAGCAGCCCTCGAGGGCAGGGGAATAATAATTCACCCCTCCACTTT.

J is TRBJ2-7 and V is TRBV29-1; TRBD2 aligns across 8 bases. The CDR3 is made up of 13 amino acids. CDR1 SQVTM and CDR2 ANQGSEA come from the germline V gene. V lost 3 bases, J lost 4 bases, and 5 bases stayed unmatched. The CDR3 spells CSVDEGGGYEQYF. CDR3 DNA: TGCAGCGTTGATGAGGGCGGGGGGTACGAGCAGTACTTC.

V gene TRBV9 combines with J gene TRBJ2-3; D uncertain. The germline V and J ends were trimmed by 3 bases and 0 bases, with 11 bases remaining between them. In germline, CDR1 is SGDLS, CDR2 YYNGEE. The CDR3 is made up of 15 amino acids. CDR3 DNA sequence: TGTGCCAGCAGCGACCCAAGTGATAGCACAGATACGCAGTATTTT. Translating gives CASSDPSDSTDTQYF. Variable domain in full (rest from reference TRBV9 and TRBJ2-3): DSGVTQTPKHLITATGQRVTLRCSPRSGDLSVYWYQQSLDQGLQFLIQYYNGEERAKGNILERFSAQQFPDLHSELNLSSLELGDSALYFCASSDPSDSTDTQYFGPGTRLTVL.

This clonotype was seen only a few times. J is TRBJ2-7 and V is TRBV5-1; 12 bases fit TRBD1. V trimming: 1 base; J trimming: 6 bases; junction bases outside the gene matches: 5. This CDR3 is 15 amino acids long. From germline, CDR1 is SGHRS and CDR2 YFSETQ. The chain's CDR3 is CASSLSGTGGGEQYF. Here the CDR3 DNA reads TGCGCCAGCAGCTTGTCGGGGACAGGGGGCGGCGAGCAGTACTTC.

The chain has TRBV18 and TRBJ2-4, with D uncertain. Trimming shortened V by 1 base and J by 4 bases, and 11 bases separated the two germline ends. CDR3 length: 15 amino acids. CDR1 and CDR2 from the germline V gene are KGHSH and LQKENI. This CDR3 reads CASSPRVGSKNIQYF. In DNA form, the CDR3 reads TGTGCCAGCTCACCACGGGTGGGGTCGAAAAACATTCAGTACTTC.

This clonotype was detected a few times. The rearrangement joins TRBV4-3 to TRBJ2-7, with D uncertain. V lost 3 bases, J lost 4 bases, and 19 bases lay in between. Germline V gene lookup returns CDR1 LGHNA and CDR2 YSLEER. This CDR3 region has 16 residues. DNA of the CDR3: TGCGCCAGCAGCCACATACAGACGCAAAATCTTTACGAGCAGTACTTC. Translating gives CASSHIQTQNLYEQYF.

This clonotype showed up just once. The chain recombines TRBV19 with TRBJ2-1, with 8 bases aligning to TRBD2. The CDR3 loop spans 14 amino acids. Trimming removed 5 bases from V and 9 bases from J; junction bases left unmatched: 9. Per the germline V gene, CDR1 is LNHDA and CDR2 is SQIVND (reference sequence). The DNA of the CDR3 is TGTGCCAGTAGTCCGCGAGCGGCGGGAGGTGAGCAGTTCTTC. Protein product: CASSPRAAGGEQFF.

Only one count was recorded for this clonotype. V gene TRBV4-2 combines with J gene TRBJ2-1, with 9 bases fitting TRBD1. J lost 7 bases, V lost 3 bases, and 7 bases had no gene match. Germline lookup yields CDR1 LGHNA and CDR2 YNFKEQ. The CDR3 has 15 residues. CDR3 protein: CASSQGQGGLNEQFF. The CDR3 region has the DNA TGTGCCAGCAGCCAGGGACAGGGTGGGCTTAATGAGCAGTTCTTC.

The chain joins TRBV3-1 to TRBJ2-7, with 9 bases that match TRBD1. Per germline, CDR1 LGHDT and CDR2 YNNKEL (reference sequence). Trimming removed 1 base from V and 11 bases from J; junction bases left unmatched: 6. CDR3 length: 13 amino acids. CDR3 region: CASSQGPGQGKYF. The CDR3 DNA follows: TGTGCCAGCAGCCAAGGACCCGGACAGGGGAAGTACTTC.

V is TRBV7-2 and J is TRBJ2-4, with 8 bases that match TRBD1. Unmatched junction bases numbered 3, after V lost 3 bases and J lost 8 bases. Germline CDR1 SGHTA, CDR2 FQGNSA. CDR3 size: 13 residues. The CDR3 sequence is CASSFQGADIQYF. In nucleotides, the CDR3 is TGTGCCAGCAGCTTTCAGGGGGCGGACATTCAGTACTTC.

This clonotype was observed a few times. CDR3 nucleotides: TGTGCCAGCAGTTTTTCGCAGGGTGGGAATTCACCCCTCCACTTT. Translation: CASSFSQGGNSPLHF. This sequence joins TRBV12-3 or TRBV12-4 and TRBJ1-6; D is possibly TRBD1 (5 bases). Trimming stripped 3 bases from V and 7 bases from J, with 13 bases between. The CDR3 has 15 residues.

The CDR3: CASSPGQFSNYGYTF. The CDR3 DNA reads as TGTGCCAGCAGTCCAGGACAGTTTTCTAACTATGGCTACACCTTC. This chain links TRBV12-3 or TRBV12-4 with TRBJ1-2; tentative D call: TRBD1 (6 bases). This CDR3 comprises 15 residues. Trimming cost V 5 bases and J 0 bases, with 13 bases left between them.

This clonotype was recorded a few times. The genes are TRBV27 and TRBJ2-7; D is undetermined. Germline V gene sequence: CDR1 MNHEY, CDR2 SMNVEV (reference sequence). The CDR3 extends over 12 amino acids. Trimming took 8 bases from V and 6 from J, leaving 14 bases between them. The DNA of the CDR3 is TGTGCCAGCGGAGCTATAGTGGCCGAGCAGTACTTC. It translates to CASGAIVAEQYF.

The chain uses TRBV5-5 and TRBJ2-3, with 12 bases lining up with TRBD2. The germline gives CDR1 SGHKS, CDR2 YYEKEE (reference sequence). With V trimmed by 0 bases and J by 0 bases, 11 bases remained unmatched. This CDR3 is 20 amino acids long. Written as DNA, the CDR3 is TGTGCCAGCAGCTTGGCCAGACTAGCGGGGGTTACTTCTAGCACAGATACGCAGTATTTT. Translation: CASSLARLAGVTSSTDTQYF.

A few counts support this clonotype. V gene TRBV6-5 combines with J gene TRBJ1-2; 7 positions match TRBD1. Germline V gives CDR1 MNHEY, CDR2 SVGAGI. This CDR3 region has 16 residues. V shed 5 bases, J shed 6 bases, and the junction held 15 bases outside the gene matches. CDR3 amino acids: CASSGNDRELKDGYTF. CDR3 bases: TGTGCCAGCAGTGGAAACGACAGGGAATTGAAGGATGGCTACACCTTC.

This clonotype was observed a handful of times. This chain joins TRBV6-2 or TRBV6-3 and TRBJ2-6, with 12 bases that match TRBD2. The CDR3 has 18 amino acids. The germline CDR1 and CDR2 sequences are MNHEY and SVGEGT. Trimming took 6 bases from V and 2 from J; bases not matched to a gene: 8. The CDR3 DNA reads TGTGCCAGCAGCCGCACTAGCGGGAGGATAGCTGGGGCCAACGTCCTGACTTTC. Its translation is CASSRTSGRIAGANVLTF.

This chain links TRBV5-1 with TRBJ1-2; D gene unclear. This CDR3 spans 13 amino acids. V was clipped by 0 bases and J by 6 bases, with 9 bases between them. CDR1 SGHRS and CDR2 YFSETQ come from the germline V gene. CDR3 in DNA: TGCGCCAGCAGCTTGGACGTGTCAAATGGCTACACCTTC. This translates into CASSLDVSNGYTF.

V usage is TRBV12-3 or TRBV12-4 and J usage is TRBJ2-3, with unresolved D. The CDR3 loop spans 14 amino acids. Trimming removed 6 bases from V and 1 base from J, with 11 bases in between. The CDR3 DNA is TGTGCCAGCAGCCCCCCCTTTGGCACAGATACGCAGTATTTT. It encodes CASSPPFGTDTQYF.

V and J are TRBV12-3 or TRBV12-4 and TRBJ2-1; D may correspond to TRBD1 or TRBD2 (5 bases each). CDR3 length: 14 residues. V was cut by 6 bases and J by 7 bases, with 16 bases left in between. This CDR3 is CASSPGFWGNEQFF. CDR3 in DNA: TGTGCCAGCAGCCCCGGGTTTTGGGGGAATGAGCAGTTCTTC.

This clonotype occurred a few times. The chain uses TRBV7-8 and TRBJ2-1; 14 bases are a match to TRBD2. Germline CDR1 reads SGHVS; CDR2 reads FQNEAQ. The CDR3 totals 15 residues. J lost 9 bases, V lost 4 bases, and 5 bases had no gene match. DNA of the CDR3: TGTGCCAGCAGCTCTGGGACTAGCGGGAGCGGTGAGCAGTTCTTC. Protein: CASSSGTSGSGEQFF. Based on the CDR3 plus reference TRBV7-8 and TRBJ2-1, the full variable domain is GAGVSQSPRYKVAKRGQDVALRCDPISGHVSLFWYQQALGQGPEFLTYFQNEAQLDKSGLPSDRFFAERPEGSVSTLKIQRTQQEDSAVYLCASSSGTSGSGEQFFGPGTRLTVL.